This TCR beta chain was documented in a study of blood T cell repertoires in COVID-19 (dated by TCRdb to about 2020). Turning to the overall study: Collaborator samples came from the United States, Italy and Spain and covered acute and convalescent phases of COVID-19. Where available, HLA class I and class II types were obtained from metadata supplied by the sample provider rather than from assay-based typing. The repertoires were released in a freely available public database meant as a resource for research on the immune response to SARS-CoV-2. A de-identified subject ID, COVID-19 status, age in years and sex were almost always included in the sample metadata. The dataset comprised deeply sampled blood TCRbeta repertoires from subjects exposed to, actively infected with, or recovered from COVID-19. The prospective study material was composed of cDNA or gDNA derived from T cells, B-cell-depleted T cells, or PBMCs. The samples were drawn from two sources: the first 160 participants of the ongoing ImmuneRACE study, and some 1,300 subjects contributed by 6 global collaborators. Here is what the overall study found, with its caveats: How much clinical and demographic metadata was included differed by source and by participant, and the metadata was provided uncurated.

The immunoSEQ Assay, a bias-controlled multiplex PCR, was used to amplify TCRbeta CDR3 regions from genomic DNA. On the authors' methods: The number of nucleated cells in each sample was estimated by amplification of reference gene primers within the assay. Sequence reads were collapsed and filtered to measure the absolute abundance of every unique TCRbeta CDR3 rearrangement. For each sample, productive Simpson clonality was calculated as the square root of Simpson's diversity index over productive rearrangements. TCRdb re-hosts the immuneACCESS table, in-frame sequences only. Its copies lack some clones; in the studies checked, an unresolved V gene accounts for under half of them, and the cause for the rest is not known. V and J calls plus clone size are reproduced from that table; the DNA served to infer D and trimming. The sample contains 150,000 to 200,000 clones, about 90% of them found a single time. Clones ranked in the top ten supply about 0.66% of the sample.

Based on the germline V gene, the CDR1 and CDR2 sequences are KGHDR and SFDVKD. Its CDR3 holds 13 amino acids, cysteine through phenylalanine. The read is trimmed to its CDR3 DNA, 39 bases read in frame from base 1. The V and J ends are trimmed by 10 bases and 4 bases, leaving 14 bases between them. A remark on this clone: Its antigen specificity is not known. The sample holds no much larger clone one base away, and base qualities are not on file.

Each collaborating institution followed its own protocols to collect whole blood in K2EDTA tubes. For TCRbeta analysis, collaborator samples were shipped as frozen whole blood, as isolated PBMCs, or as DNA extracted from either sample type. The origin of this receptor is a man over 45 with acute or convalescent COVID-19. The chain couples TRBV24-1 to TRBJ2-3; D gene: possibly TRBD2, on 5 matching bases. The sequenced sample was peripheral blood. The DNA sequence reads TGTGCCACGAGGTCCGGGGTCCCAGATACGCAGTATTTT. Translated, it reads CATRSGVPDTQYF.